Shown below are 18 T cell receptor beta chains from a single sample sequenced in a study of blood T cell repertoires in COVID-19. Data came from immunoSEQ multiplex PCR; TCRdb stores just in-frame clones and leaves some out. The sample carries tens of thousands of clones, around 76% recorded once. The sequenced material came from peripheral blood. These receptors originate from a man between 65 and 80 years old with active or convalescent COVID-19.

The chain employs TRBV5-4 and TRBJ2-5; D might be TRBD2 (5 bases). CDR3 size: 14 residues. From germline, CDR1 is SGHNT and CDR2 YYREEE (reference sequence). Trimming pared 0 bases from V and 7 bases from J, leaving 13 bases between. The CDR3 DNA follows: TGTGCCAGCAGCTTGGAGTCTAGCCCCTGGACCCAGTACTTC. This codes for CASSLESSPWTQYF.

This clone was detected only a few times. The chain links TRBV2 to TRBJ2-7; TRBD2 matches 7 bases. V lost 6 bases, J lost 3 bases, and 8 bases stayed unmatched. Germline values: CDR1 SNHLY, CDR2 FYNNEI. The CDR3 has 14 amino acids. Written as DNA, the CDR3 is TGTGCCAGCAGCTGGAGCGGGGAATTCTACGAGCAGTACTTC. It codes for CASSWSGEFYEQYF.

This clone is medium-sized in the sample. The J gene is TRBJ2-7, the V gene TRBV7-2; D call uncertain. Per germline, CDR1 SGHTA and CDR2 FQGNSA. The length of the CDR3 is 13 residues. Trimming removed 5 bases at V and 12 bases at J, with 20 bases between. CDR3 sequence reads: CASSPFRSAPLYF. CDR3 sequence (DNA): TGTGCCAGCAGCCCCTTCCGGAGTGCCCCCCTGTACTTC.

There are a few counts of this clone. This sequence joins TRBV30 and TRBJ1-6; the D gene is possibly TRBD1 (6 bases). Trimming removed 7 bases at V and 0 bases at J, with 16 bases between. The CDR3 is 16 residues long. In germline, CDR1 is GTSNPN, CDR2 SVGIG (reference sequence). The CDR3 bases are TGTGCCTCCCCGGGAGGGGGGAACTCCTATAATTCACCCCTCCACTTT. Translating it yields CASPGGGNSYNSPLHF.

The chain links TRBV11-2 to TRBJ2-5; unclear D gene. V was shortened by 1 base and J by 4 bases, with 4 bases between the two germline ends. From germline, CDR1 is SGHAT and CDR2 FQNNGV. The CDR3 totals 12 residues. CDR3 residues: CASSLALETQYF. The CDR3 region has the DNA TGTGCCAGCAGCTTAGCGTTAGAGACCCAGTACTTC.

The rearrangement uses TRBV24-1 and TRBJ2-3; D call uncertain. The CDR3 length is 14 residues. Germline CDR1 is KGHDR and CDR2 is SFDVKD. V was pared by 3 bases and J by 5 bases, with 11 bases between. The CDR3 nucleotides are TGTGCCACCAGTGATGCGTCACGCCAAGATACGCAGTATTTT. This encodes CATSDASRQDTQYF.

The chain's CDR3 is CASSQDAGLATNTQYF. CDR3 coding DNA: TGTGCCAGCAGCCAAGATGCGGGACTAGCTACAAATACGCAGTATTTT. V usage is TRBV14 and J usage is TRBJ2-3; 9 positions agree with TRBD2. Unmatched junction bases numbered 8, after V lost 0 bases and J lost 7 bases. This CDR3 contains 16 residues. Looked up from germline, CDR1 is SGHDN and CDR2 is FVKESK.

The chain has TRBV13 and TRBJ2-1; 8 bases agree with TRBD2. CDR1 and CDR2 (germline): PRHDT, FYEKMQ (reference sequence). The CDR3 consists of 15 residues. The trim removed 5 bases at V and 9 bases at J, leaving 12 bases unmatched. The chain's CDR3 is CASSLPGTRSPEQFF. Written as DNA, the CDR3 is TGTGCCAGCAGCCTCCCCGGGACTAGGTCGCCTGAGCAGTTCTTC.

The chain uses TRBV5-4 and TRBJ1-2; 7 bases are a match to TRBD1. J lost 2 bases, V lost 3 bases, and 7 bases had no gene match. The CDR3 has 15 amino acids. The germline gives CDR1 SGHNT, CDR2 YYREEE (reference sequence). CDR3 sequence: CASSWGQTGNYGYTF. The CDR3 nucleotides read TGTGCCAGCAGCTGGGGGCAGACAGGGAACTATGGCTACACCTTC.

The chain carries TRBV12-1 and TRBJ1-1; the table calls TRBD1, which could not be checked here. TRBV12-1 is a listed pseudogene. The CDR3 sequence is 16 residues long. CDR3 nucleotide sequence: TGTGCCAGCAGCTTCCGGGACACTGCTTCGAACACTGAAGCTTTCTTT. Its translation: CASSFRDTASNTEAFF.

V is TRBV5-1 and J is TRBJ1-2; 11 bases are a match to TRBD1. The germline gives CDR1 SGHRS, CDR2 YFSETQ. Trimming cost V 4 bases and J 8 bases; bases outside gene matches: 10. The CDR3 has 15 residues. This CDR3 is CASSPNPGQGVGYTF. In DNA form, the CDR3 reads TGCGCCAGCAGCCCTAACCCGGGACAGGGGGTCGGCTACACCTTC.

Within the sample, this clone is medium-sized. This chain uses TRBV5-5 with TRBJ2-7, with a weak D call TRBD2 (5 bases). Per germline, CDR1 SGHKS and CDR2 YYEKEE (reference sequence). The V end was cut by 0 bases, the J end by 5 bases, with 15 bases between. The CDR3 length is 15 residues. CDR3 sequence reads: CASSLELTGWNEQYF. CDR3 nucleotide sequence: TGTGCCAGCAGCTTGGAACTTACGGGGTGGAACGAGCAGTACTTC. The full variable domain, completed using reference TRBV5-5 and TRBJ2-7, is DAGVTQSPTHLIKTRGQQVTLRCSPISGHKSVSWYQQVLGQGPQFIFQYYEKEERGRGNFPDRFSARQFPNYSSELNVNALLLGDSALYLCASSLELTGWNEQYFGPGTRLTVT.

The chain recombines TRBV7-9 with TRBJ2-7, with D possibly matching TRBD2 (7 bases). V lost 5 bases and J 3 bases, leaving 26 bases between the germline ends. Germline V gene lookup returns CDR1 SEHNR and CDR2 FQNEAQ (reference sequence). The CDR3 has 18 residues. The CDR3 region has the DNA TGTGCCAGCAGCCCTCCAATGCTGGGGGGGCGTAGAAACTACGAGCAGTACTTC. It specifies CASSPPMLGGRRNYEQYF.

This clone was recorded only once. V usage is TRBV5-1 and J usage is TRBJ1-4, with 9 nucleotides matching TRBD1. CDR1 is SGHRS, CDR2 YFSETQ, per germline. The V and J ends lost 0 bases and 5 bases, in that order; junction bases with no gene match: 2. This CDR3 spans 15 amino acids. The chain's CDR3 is CASSLAGTGNEKLFF. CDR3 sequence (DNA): TGCGCCAGCAGCTTGGCTGGGACAGGGAATGAAAAACTGTTTTTT.

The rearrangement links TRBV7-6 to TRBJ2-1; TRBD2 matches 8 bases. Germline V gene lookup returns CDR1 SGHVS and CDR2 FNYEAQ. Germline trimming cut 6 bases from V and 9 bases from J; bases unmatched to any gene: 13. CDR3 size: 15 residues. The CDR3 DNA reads TGTGCCAGCAGTCAGAACACGGGGGGGCCGTCTGAGCAGTTCTTC. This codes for CASSQNTGGPSEQFF.

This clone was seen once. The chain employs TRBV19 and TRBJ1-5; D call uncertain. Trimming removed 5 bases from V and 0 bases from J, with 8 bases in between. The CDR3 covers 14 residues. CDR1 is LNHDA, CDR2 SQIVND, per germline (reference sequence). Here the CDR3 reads CASSWQNSNQPQHF. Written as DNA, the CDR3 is TGTGCCAGTAGTTGGCAGAATAGCAATCAGCCCCAGCATTTT.

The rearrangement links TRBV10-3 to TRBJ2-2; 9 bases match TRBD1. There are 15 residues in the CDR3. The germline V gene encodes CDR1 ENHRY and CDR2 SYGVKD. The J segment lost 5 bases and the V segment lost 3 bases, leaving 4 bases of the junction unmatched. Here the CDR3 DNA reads TGTGCCATCAGTGACGGGACAGGGCGAACCGGGGAGCTGTTTTTT. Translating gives CAISDGTGRTGELFF.

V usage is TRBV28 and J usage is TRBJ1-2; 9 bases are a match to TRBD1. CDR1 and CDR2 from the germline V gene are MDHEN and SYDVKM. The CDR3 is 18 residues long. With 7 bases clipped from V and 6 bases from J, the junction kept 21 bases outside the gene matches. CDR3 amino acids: CASTAPRDRDRDLNGYTF. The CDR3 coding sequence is TGTGCCAGCACCGCCCCCCGGGACAGGGATCGTGACTTGAATGGCTACACCTTC.